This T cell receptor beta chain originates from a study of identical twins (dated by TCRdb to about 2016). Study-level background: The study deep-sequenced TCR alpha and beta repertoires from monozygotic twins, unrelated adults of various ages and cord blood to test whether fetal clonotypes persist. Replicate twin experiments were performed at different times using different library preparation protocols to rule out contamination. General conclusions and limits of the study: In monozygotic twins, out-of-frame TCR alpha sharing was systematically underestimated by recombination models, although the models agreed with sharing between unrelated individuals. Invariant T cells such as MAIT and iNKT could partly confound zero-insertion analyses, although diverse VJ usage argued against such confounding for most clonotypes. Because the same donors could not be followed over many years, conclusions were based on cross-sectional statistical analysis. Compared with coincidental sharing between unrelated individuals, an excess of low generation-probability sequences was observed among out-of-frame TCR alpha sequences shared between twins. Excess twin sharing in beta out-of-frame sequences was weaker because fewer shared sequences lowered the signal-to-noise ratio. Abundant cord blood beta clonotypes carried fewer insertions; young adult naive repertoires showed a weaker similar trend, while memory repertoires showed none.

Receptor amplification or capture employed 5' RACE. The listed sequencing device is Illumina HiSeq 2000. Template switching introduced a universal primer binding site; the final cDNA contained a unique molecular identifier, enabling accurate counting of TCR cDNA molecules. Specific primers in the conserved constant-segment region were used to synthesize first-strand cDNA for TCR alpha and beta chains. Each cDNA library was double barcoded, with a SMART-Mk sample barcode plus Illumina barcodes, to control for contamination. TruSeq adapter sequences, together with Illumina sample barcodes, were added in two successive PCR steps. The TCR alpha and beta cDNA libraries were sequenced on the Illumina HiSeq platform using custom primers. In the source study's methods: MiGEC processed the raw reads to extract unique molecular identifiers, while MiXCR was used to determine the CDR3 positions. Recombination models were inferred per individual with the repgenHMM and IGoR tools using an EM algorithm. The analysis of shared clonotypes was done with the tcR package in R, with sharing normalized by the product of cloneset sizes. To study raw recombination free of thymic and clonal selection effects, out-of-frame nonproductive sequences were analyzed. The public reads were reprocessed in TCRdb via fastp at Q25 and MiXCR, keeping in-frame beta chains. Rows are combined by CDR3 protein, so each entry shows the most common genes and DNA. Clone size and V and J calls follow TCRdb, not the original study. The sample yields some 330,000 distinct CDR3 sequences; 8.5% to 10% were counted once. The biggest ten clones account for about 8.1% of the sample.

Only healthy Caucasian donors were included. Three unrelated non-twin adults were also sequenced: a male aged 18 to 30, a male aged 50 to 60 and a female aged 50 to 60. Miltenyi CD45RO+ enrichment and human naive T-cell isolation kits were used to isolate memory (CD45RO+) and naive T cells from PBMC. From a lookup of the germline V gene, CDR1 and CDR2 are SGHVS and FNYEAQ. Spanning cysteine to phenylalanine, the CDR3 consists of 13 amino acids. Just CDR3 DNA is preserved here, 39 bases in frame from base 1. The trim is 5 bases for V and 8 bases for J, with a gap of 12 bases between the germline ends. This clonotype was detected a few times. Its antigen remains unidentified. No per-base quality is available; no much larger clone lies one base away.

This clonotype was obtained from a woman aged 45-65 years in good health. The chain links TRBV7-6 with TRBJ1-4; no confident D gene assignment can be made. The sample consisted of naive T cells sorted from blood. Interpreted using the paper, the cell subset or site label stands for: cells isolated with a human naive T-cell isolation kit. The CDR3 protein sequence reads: CASSPGPGEKLFF. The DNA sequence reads TGTGCCAGCAGCCCCGGACCCGGGGAAAAACTGTTTTTT.